The T cell receptor beta chain described here comes from a study of T-cell memory formation after mild COVID-19. Turning to the study itself: Largely, the TCR clusters proved donor specific. Findings and caveats of the study: Detection of some responders pre-infection suggested pre-existing cross-reactive memory T cells participated. CD4/CD8 balance held among clones contracting day 15 to 85, and later expanders leaned CD4+.

Points on this clonotype: Its antigen remains unidentified.

The length of the CDR3 is 13 residues. V shed 5 bases and J shed 2 bases, with 10 bases lying between them. Germline V CDR1 and CDR2: SNHLY, FYNNEI. TCRalpha and TCRbeta libraries used 5'RACE with constant-segment primers and UMIs. TCRdb processed the 5' RACE reads anew with MiXCR; each CDR3 protein has one entry. The data show 550,000 to 600,000 distinct CDR3 sequences, around a sixth seen once. The clonotype comes from an adult woman who had mild COVID-19 (a few samples of this study predate the infection). Cell type and time point are not known. The V call is TRBV2, the J call TRBJ2-7; a possible D gene is TRBD1 (5 bases). The source material was PBMCs or a T cell subset sorted from them (not recorded which). The DNA of the CDR3 is TGTGCCAGCAGTATGACAGTAACCTACGAGCAGTACTTC. Its translation is CASSMTVTYEQYF.